This T cell receptor (beta chain) is drawn from a study of shared clonotypes between healthy human individuals. In the study overall: Per-donor plates numbered three CD4 naive, three CD4 memory, two CD8 naive and one CD8 memory. Study findings and constraints: What naive subsets generally showed was a larger estimated richness than memory subsets showed.

Germline loops: CDR1 LNHNV, CDR2 YYDKDF (reference sequence). The length of the CDR3 is 13 residues. Losses at the gene ends were 5 bases for V and 6 bases for J; bases not matched to a gene: 6. Selected positively for CCR7 and CD45RO-negative, naive CD8 cells excluded terminally differentiated effector memory CD45RA+ cells. Turning to this clone: Its matching antigen is unknown.

At the deep level, the assay was run. Using immunoSEQ multiplex PCR, the repertoire was profiled, and TCRdb retains in-frame clones only, with some absent. The table lists about 2 million clones, roughly 95% of them singletons. The receptor comes from a man between 18 and 35 years old in good health. V is TRBV15 and J is TRBJ2-7, with 8 positions matching TRBD1. Specimen: naive CD8+ T cells sorted from blood. The CDR3 coding sequence is TGTGCCACCAGCGACAGGGGTTGGGGCGAGCAGTACTTC. This translates into CATSDRGWGEQYF.